Here is one T cell receptor (beta chain) with its context. Its antigen is as yet unknown. Germline trimming cut 5 bases from V and 10 bases from J; bases unmatched to any gene: 9. The CDR3 has 13 amino acids. Germline lookup yields CDR1 SGHTA and CDR2 FQGNSA. The data derive from a study of cytomegalovirus exposure and HLA in healthy donors. Looking at the study overall: Early released data comprised around 85 million unique TCRs from HLA-typed donors. Study-wide results and caveats: As a later analysis revealed, most CMV-associated TCR beta chains appeared HLA-restricted. An observed cluster of highly shared sequence variants was recorded as a likely sequencing artifact. In a later analysis, a missense DCLRE1C variant was linked to TCR beta V- and J-gene trimming.

PCR amplification relied on 60 Vbeta primers (plus 13 Jbeta primers). The assay was immunoSEQ multiplex PCR, and TCRdb's table has in-frame clones only and misses some. This repertoire shows roughly 90,000 clones, around 90% found once; its top ten account for under 2.5%. Input material: PBMCs. This receptor was taken from a man between 18 and 29 years old in good health and CMV-seronegative. The V gene is TRBV7-2, the J gene TRBJ1-1; 8 bases fit TRBD1. CDR3 nucleotides: TGTGCCAGCAGCCACGGGACAGGACCCCCAGCTTTCTTT. Residues: CASSHGTGPPAFF.